These 22 T cell receptor beta chains came from one sample sequenced in a study of response to subunit inactivated influenza vaccine. TCRdb fed the RT-PCR reads into MiXCR, producing one record per CDR3 protein. The sample lists about 650,000 distinct CDR3 sequences, around 14% occurring once. The sample here was PBMCs from blood, taken 12 days after vaccination. These receptors were collected from a man between 45 and 60 years old who received an inactivated influenza vaccine.

This clonotype has ten or more counts. The chain employs TRBV28 and TRBJ2-5; D gene uncertain. Deletions cut 3 bases from V and 4 bases from J, with 9 bases between. The length of the CDR3 is 13 residues. Germline V gene data show CDR1 as MDHEN and CDR2 as SYDVKM. The DNA for the CDR3 is TGTGCCAGCAGTTTGGTGTATGGAGAGACCCAGTACTTC. Translating it yields CASSLVYGETQYF.

This clonotype appeared a few times. V and J are TRBV12-3 or TRBV12-4 and TRBJ1-6; D gene ambiguous. V lost 3 bases, J lost 6 bases, and 9 bases lay in between. The CDR3 spans 14 residues. CDR3 sequence (DNA): TGTGCCAGCAGTTTGGGCAGCTTTAATTCACCCCTCCACTTT. It translates to CASSLGSFNSPLHF.

This clonotype was counted between two and nine times. The V and J genes are TRBV7-2 and TRBJ1-2; TRBD1 matches 7 bases. This CDR3 comprises 14 residues. V was pared by 5 bases and J by 4 bases, with 7 bases of the junction left unmatched. Germline-derived CDR1 and CDR2 are SGHTA and FQGNSA. In DNA form, the CDR3 reads TGTGCCAGCAGCGCACAGGGGCAAGGCTATGGCTACACCTTC. It yields the protein CASSAQGQGYGYTF.

This chain links TRBV28 with TRBJ1-2; tentatively, D is TRBD1 (6 bases). The CDR3 is 13 residues long. V was shortened by 6 bases and J by 5 bases, with 13 bases between the two germline ends. CDR1 and CDR2 (germline): MDHEN, SYDVKM. CDR3 nucleotide sequence: TGTGCCAGCAGCACCCGGGGGCTGTATGGCTACACCTTC. Translating gives CASSTRGLYGYTF.

There are a few counts of this clonotype. The chain's CDR3 is CAISGTDNEQFF. CDR3 DNA sequence: TGTGCCATCAGTGGGACGGACAATGAGCAGTTCTTC. The chain carries TRBV10-3 and TRBJ2-1; D not resolved. This CDR3 has 12 residues. From germline, CDR1 is ENHRY and CDR2 SYGVKD. The V gene lost 4 bases and the J gene lost 5 bases, with 6 bases spanning the gap.

This clonotype was detected a few times. V is TRBV7-2 and J is TRBJ2-1, with 8 bases identical to TRBD2. Germline CDR1 SGHTA, CDR2 FQGNSA. CDR3 length: 15 residues. Trimming removed 1 base from V and 5 bases from J; junction bases left unmatched: 4. CDR3 DNA: TGTGCCAGCAGCTTAGTAGCGGGGATAAACAATGAGCAGTTCTTC. Its protein product is CASSLVAGINNEQFF.

This clonotype has a handful of counts. The gene calls are TRBV20-1 and TRBJ2-7; 10 nucleotides match TRBD1. CDR3 length: 14 residues. Losses at the gene ends were 6 bases for V and 2 bases for J; bases not matched to a gene: 7. From germline, CDR1 is DFQATT and CDR2 SNEGSKA (reference sequence). CDR3 DNA: TGCAGTGCGGGGGACAGGGGACTGGCCTACGAGCAGTACTTC. Its translation is CSAGDRGLAYEQYF.

Only a few counts were recorded for this clonotype. The CDR3 region is CAWSNREDTDTQYF. CDR3 DNA sequence: TGTGCCTGGAGTAACCGGGAAGACACAGATACGCAGTATTTT. This sequence joins TRBV30 and TRBJ2-3; TRBD2 is a possible D gene (5 bases). The germline CDR1 and CDR2 sequences are GTSNPN and SVGIG (reference sequence). This CDR3 region has 14 residues. Trimming cost V 2 bases and J 2 bases, with 11 bases left between them.

This clonotype was counted only a few times. The chain has TRBV10-3 and TRBJ2-7, with D possibly being TRBD2 (6 bases). The V gene lost 6 bases and the J gene lost 4 bases, with 16 bases spanning the gap. CDR1 is ENHRY, CDR2 SYGVKD, per germline. CDR3 length: 14 amino acids. This CDR3 is CAISGSEMSYEQYF. CDR3 DNA: TGTGCCATCAGCGGGAGCGAGATGAGTTACGAGCAGTACTTC.

This clonotype was seen many times. The chain links TRBV20-1 to TRBJ1-1; 7 bases match TRBD1. The CDR3 totals 14 residues. In germline, CDR1 is DFQATT, CDR2 SNEGSKA (reference sequence). V lost 3 bases, J lost 3 bases, and 7 bases stayed unmatched. CDR3 sequence reads: CSASYRGWDTEAFF. CDR3 in DNA: TGCAGTGCTAGTTACAGGGGTTGGGACACTGAAGCTTTCTTT.

This clonotype was counted only a few times. The rearrangement uses TRBV12-3 or TRBV12-4 and TRBJ2-7; tentative D call: TRBD2 (6 bases). The length of the CDR3 is 14 residues. Trimming pared 4 bases from V and 1 base from J, leaving 11 bases between. CDR3 sequence: CASSSGVPSYEQYF. DNA for the CDR3: TGTGCCAGCAGTTCGGGGGTTCCTTCCTACGAGCAGTACTTC.

The V gene is TRBV11-2, the J gene TRBJ1-4; unclear D gene. CDR3 length equals 15 residues. Trimming took 6 bases from V and 3 from J, leaving 14 bases between them. Looked up from germline, CDR1 is SGHAT and CDR2 is FQNNGV. CDR3 in DNA: TGTGCCAGCAGGGATAATCAGGCTCCTAATGAAAAACTGTTTTTT. It codes for CASRDNQAPNEKLFF.

At least ten counts were recorded for this clonotype. This chain uses TRBV11-1 with TRBJ2-3; tentatively, D is TRBD2 (6 bases). Per the germline V gene, CDR1 is SGHAT and CDR2 is FQDESV (reference sequence). This CDR3 is 15 amino acids long. Trimming took off 4 bases at V and 0 bases at J, with 11 bases between the two ends. This chain's CDR3 is CASSSWGGSTDTQYF. For the CDR3, the DNA is TGTGCCAGCAGCTCTTGGGGAGGTAGCACAGATACGCAGTATTTT.

Only a few counts were recorded for this clonotype. This chain connects TRBV5-1 to TRBJ2-5, with D perhaps matching TRBD1 or TRBD2 (5 bases each). The CDR3 loop spans 15 amino acids. V lost 4 bases and J lost 5, with 18 bases in between. Germline CDR1 is SGHRS and CDR2 is YFSETQ. In DNA, the CDR3 is TGCGCCAGCAGCGGGGGTTTTTCCCAAGGGGAGACCCAGTACTTC. Translated, it gives CASSGGFSQGETQYF.

There are a few counts of this clonotype. CDR3 amino acids: CASSLEIDTQYF. In DNA, the CDR3 is TGTGCCAGCAGTTTAGAGATCGATACGCAGTATTTT. V and J are TRBV12-3 or TRBV12-4 and TRBJ2-3; D call uncertain. V shed 1 base and J shed 6 bases, with 5 bases lying between them. The CDR3 sequence is 12 residues long.

This chain uses TRBV20-1 with TRBJ2-7; 9 positions match TRBD1. CDR1 is DFQATT and CDR2 is SNEGSKA in the germline V gene (reference sequence). CDR3 length: 14 amino acids. Trimming took 6 bases from V and 6 from J; bases not matched to a gene: 12. The CDR3 coding sequence is TGCAGTGCGGACGGGACACAGGGGGCACCCGAGCAGTACTTC. Translated, it gives CSADGTQGAPEQYF.

The chain carries TRBV4-2 and TRBJ2-5, with a tentative D call TRBD2 (6 bases). Trimming removed 4 bases from V and 4 bases from J, with 19 bases in between. This CDR3 has 16 residues. Germline CDR1 LGHNA, CDR2 YNFKEQ. This CDR3 reads CASSPRKGLGGETQYF. The CDR3, as DNA: TGTGCCAGCAGCCCCAGGAAGGGTCTGGGAGGAGAGACCCAGTACTTC.

This clonotype was observed a handful of times. The chain carries TRBV27 and TRBJ2-1; 7 bases are shared with TRBD2. This CDR3 comprises 16 residues. Trimming took 5 bases from V and 1 from J; bases not matched to a gene: 8. CDR1 MNHEY and CDR2 SMNVEV come from the germline V gene (reference sequence). The CDR3 is CASSPSGTPSYNEQFF. As DNA, the CDR3 is TGTGCCAGCAGTCCCAGCGGGACCCCTTCCTACAATGAGCAGTTCTTC.

V usage is TRBV5-1 and J usage is TRBJ1-2; tentative D call: TRBD1 (5 bases). The CDR3 length is 12 residues. With 7 bases removed from V and 2 bases from J, the gap between germline ends came to 9 bases. The germline V gene has CDR1 SGHRS and CDR2 YFSETQ. The CDR3 nucleotides read TGCGCCAGCTCCGGACAAAACTATGGCTACACCTTC. Protein product: CASSGQNYGYTF.

This clonotype was seen a few times. The rearrangement uses TRBV7-2 and TRBJ2-4, with a possible D match to TRBD2 (6 bases). CDR1 SGHTA and CDR2 FQGNSA come from the germline V gene. With 4 bases removed from V and 0 bases from J, the gap between germline ends came to 13 bases. This CDR3 comprises 16 residues. The CDR3 nucleotides read TGTGCCAGCAGCTCTCTGGGCGGGGTAGCCAAAAACATTCAGTACTTC. This encodes CASSSLGGVAKNIQYF.

The chain links TRBV20-1 to TRBJ2-1, with 8 bases lining up with TRBD2. The CDR3 runs to 16 residues. Trimming at V came to 3 bases and at J to 9 bases, leaving 16 bases not matched to a gene. CDR1 DFQATT and CDR2 SNEGSKA come from the germline V gene (reference sequence). The CDR3 sequence is CSASASRTSLRGEQFF. The CDR3 nucleotides are TGCAGTGCTAGTGCGTCCCGGACTAGCCTGCGGGGTGAGCAGTTCTTC.

This clonotype was detected only a few times. Written as DNA, the CDR3 is TGTGCCAGCAGCCCTAGGGCGGTGTCCTACAATGAGCAGTTCTTC. Translating gives CASSPRAVSYNEQFF. V and J are TRBV7-2 and TRBJ2-1; D ambiguous. CDR3 size: 15 residues. Trimming pared 5 bases from V and 1 base from J, leaving 12 bases between. From germline, CDR1 is SGHTA and CDR2 FQGNSA. Variable domain in full (rest from reference TRBV7-2 and TRBJ2-1): GAGVSQSPSNKVTEKGKDVELRCDPISGHTALYWYRQSLGQGLEFLIYFQGNSAPDKSGLPSDRFSAERTGGSVSTLTIQRTQQEDSAVYLCASSPRAVSYNEQFFGPGTRLTVL.